The 8 T cell receptor beta chains listed next were all sequenced from one sample in a study of human T cells and chemical hapten exposure. Each CDR3 protein is one row after TCRdb ran MiXCR on the RACE reads. The sample has roughly 70,000 distinct CDR3 sequences; approximately 9.4% are singletons. Described time point: patch test 1, 2 weeks after DPC sensitization. Described treatment: therapeutic diphenylcyclopropenone sensitization with weekly scalp DPC. The sample here was whole blood, taken in connection with sensitization to the hapten diphenylcyclopropenone (DPC). Source of these receptors: a woman between 40 and 55 years old with alopecia areata. Some clones in this sample may be carry-over from other donors' samples.

This clonotype was recorded at least ten times. This chain uses TRBV6-2 or TRBV6-3 with TRBJ2-3; D is ambiguous. The length of the CDR3 is 13 residues. Trimming left V 2 bases short and J 4 bases short, with 7 bases between. The germline gives CDR1 MNHEY, CDR2 SVGEGT. CDR3 region: CASSYHHSDTQYF. The DNA of the CDR3 is TGTGCCAGCAGTTACCATCATTCAGATACGCAGTATTTT.

This clonotype was detected ten times or more. The chain is built from TRBV9 and TRBJ1-1, with D possibly matching TRBD1 (5 bases). Per germline, CDR1 SGDLS and CDR2 YYNGEE. The CDR3 loop spans 17 amino acids. The ends were cut back, 4 bases at V and 7 bases at J, with 26 bases in the middle. The DNA for the CDR3 is TGTGCCAGCAGCTCTTGGGGGGAGGGACTCCTGGTCGGTGAAGCTTTCTTT. Amino acids: CASSSWGEGLLVGEAFF.

This clonotype was found a few times. The CDR3 bases are TGTGCCAGCAGCACAAGGTTTGGAGGGGCAAATGAGCAGTTCTTC. Translated, it gives CASSTRFGGANEQFF. The chain couples TRBV7-9 to TRBJ2-1; D might be TRBD2 (6 bases). V was trimmed by 5 bases and J by 7 bases, leaving 18 bases between them. Germline V CDR1 and CDR2: SEHNR, FQNEAQ (reference sequence). This CDR3 contains 15 residues. The variable domain in full, with the rest retrieved from reference TRBV7-9 and TRBJ2-1, is DTGVSQNPRHKITKRGQNVTFRCDPISEHNRLYWYRQTLGQGPEFLTYFQNEAQLEKSRLLSDRFSAERPKGSFSTLEIQRTEQGDSAMYLCASSTRFGGANEQFFGPGTRLTVL.

This clonotype came up many times. The gene calls are TRBV29-1 and TRBJ1-5; TRBD1 is a possible D gene (5 bases). Germline V lookup: CDR1 SQVTM, CDR2 ANQGSEA. Trimming took off 4 bases at V and 11 bases at J, with 18 bases between the two ends. The CDR3 totals 13 residues. CDR3 loop: CSVVSQTGGSQHF. CDR3 nucleotides: TGCAGCGTTGTTTCGCAGACCGGGGGTTCCCAGCATTTT. The entire variable domain, with the rest obtained from reference TRBV29-1 and TRBJ1-5, is as follows: SAVISQKPSRDICQRGTSLTIQCQVDSQVTMMFWYRQQPGQSLTLIATANQGSEATYESGFVIDKFPISRPNLTFSTLTVSNMSPEDSSIYLCSVVSQTGGSQHFGDGTRLSIL.

This clonotype was detected many times. The chain carries TRBV6-6 and TRBJ2-5, with D unclear. This CDR3 spans 13 amino acids. Trimming pared 4 bases from V and 3 bases from J, leaving 9 bases between. The V gene's germline CDR1 is MNHNY and CDR2 SVGAGI (reference sequence). CDR3 residues: CASSFGQKETQYF. As DNA, the CDR3 is TGTGCCAGCAGTTTCGGGCAGAAAGAGACCCAGTACTTC.

This clonotype was seen at least ten times. V usage is TRBV30 and J usage is TRBJ1-5; 7 bases agree with TRBD1. From germline, CDR1 is GTSNPN and CDR2 SVGIG (reference sequence). The CDR3 is 14 residues long. The V and J ends lost 3 bases and 6 bases, in that order; junction bases with no gene match: 8. CDR3 amino acids: CAWSVLQGSQPQHF. CDR3 DNA sequence: TGTGCCTGGAGCGTACTACAGGGGAGTCAGCCCCAGCATTTT.

This clonotype was detected a few times. This chain joins TRBV7-2 and TRBJ1-1; 9 bases are shared with TRBD1. CDR1 SGHTA and CDR2 FQGNSA come from the germline V gene. The V gene end was trimmed by 10 bases and the J gene end by 3 bases; junction bases not matched to a gene: 9. This CDR3 is built from 14 residues. This CDR3 reads CATSQGARYTEAFF. The CDR3 bases are TGTGCCACATCACAGGGGGCGCGCTACACTGAAGCTTTCTTT.

This clonotype was counted between two and nine times. CDR3 sequence (DNA): TGTGCCAGCAAGGGAGAAAACAATCAGCCCCAGCATTTT. Its translation is CASKGENNQPQHF. The chain combines TRBV2 with TRBJ1-5, with D hard to call. V dropped 7 bases and J dropped 3 bases, with 10 bases sitting between them. The length of the CDR3 is 13 residues. Germline assignment: CDR1 SNHLY and CDR2 FYNNEI.